Reported below is one T cell receptor beta chain. This sample is drawn from a study of cytomegalovirus exposure and HLA in healthy donors. V shed 6 bases and J shed 1 base, with 15 bases lying between them. Germline-derived CDR1 and CDR2 are MDHEN and SYDVKM. This CDR3 is built from 15 residues. Repertoires were generated with immunoSEQ multiplex PCR, while TCRdb's copy carries only in-frame clones and drops some. The table lists a few hundred thousand clones, 90% of them singletons. The chain couples TRBV28 to TRBJ2-5; D is possibly TRBD1 (6 bases). What was sequenced was PBMCs. The clonotype was recovered from a woman aged 25 to 45 in good health and CMV-seronegative. As DNA, the CDR3 is TGTGCCAGCAGCTCTGCGCGACAGGCCCAAGAGACCCAGTACTTC. Translation: CASSSARQAQETQYF.